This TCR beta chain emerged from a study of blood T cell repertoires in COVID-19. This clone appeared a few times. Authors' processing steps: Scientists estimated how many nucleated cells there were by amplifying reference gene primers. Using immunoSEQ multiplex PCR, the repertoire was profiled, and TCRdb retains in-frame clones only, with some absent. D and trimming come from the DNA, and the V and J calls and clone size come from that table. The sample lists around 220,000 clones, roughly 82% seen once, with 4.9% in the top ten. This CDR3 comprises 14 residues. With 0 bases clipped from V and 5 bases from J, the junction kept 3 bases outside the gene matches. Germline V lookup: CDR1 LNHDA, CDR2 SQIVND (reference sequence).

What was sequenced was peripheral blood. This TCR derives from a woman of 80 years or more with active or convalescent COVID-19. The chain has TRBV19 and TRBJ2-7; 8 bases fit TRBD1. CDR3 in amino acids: CASSIDGTGNEQYF. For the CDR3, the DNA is TGTGCCAGTAGTATAGACGGGACAGGCAACGAGCAGTACTTC.